The 25 T cell receptor beta chains listed next were all sequenced from one sample in a study of blood T cell repertoires in COVID-19. TCRdb keeps only in-frame clones here, not all; method: immunoSEQ multiplex PCR. The sample carries about 63,000 clones, 88% recorded once. Sequencing was carried out using peripheral blood. Source of these receptors: a human donor in a cohort sampled during active COVID-19.

V usage is TRBV27 and J usage is TRBJ1-5, with TRBD1 as a possible D gene (6 bases). Trimming took off 2 bases at V and 4 bases at J, with 6 bases between the two ends. The CDR3 has 13 residues. The V gene's germline CDR1 is MNHEY and CDR2 SMNVEV (reference sequence). The CDR3 DNA reads as TGTGCCAGCAGTTTAGACAGGAATCAGCCCCAGCATTTT. It specifies CASSLDRNQPQHF.

The chain carries TRBV18 and TRBJ2-7, with 9 bases that match TRBD1. V lost 3 bases to trimming and J lost 4 bases; unmatched junction nucleotides: 7. The CDR3 contains 15 residues. The V gene's germline CDR1 is KGHSH and CDR2 LQKENI. CDR3 in amino acids: CASSPNPGQGYEQYF. CDR3 DNA: TGTGCCAGCTCACCGAACCCGGGACAGGGTTACGAGCAGTACTTC.

The rearrangement links TRBV28 to TRBJ2-1; D gene ambiguous. The V gene lost 1 base and the J gene lost 8 bases, with 9 bases spanning the gap. This CDR3 is 13 amino acids long. CDR1 is MDHEN and CDR2 is SYDVKM in the germline V gene. CDR3 sequence reads: CASSLSLADEQFF. CDR3 nucleotide sequence: TGTGCCAGCAGTTTATCATTGGCCGATGAGCAGTTCTTC.

The gene calls are TRBV6-1 and TRBJ1-2; 8 nucleotides match TRBD1. Per germline, CDR1 MNHNS and CDR2 SASEGT. J lost 3 bases, V lost 4 bases, and 10 bases had no gene match. The length of the CDR3 is 16 residues. The DNA of the CDR3 is TGTGCCAGCAGTGGTGGGAGGACAGGGTCCCACTATGGCTACACCTTC. As protein: CASSGGRTGSHYGYTF.

This chain connects TRBV18 to TRBJ1-5; 7 bases match TRBD1. The CDR3 sequence is 16 residues long. Germline CDR1 reads KGHSH; CDR2 reads LQKENI. With 3 bases clipped from V and 0 bases from J, the junction kept 5 bases outside the gene matches. CDR3 DNA: TGTGCCAGCTCACCGGGGGGACAGAATAGCAATCAGCCCCAGCATTTT. It encodes CASSPGGQNSNQPQHF.

The rearrangement links TRBV18 to TRBJ2-1; 12 nucleotides agree with TRBD2. Trimming cost V 1 base and J 4 bases; bases outside gene matches: 2. The CDR3 extends over 16 amino acids. Germline V CDR1 and CDR2: KGHSH, LQKENI. CDR3 sequence reads: CASSPQLAGGYNEQFF. In nucleotides, the CDR3 is TGTGCCAGCTCACCACAGCTAGCGGGAGGGTACAATGAGCAGTTCTTC.

This clone was detected only a few times. The genes are TRBV12-3 or TRBV12-4 and TRBJ1-6; 9 bases align to TRBD1. The trim removed 5 bases at V and 14 bases at J, leaving 7 bases unmatched. This CDR3 contains 13 residues. The CDR3 bases are TGTGCCAGCAGTAGGGACAGGGACGGGGCCCTCCACTTT. As protein: CASSRDRDGALHF.

A single count supports this clone. The V and J genes are TRBV28 and TRBJ2-1; the D gene is possibly TRBD2 (5 bases). V shed 5 bases and J shed 11 bases, with 13 bases lying between them. This CDR3 has 12 amino acids. Per germline, CDR1 MDHEN and CDR2 SYDVKM. In DNA, the CDR3 is TGTGCCAGCAGTCTCCCGGCCGGGAAGCAGTTCTTC. Protein product: CASSLPAGKQFF.

In DNA, the CDR3 is TGCAGTGCTAGTGCCGGGGTTGATGGCTACACCTTC. It codes for CSASAGVDGYTF. J is TRBJ1-2 and V is TRBV20-1; D remains ambiguous. Germline V gene lookup returns CDR1 DFQATT and CDR2 SNEGSKA (reference sequence). Trimming shortened V by 3 bases and J by 6 bases, and 11 bases separated the two germline ends. The CDR3 is 12 residues long.

Only a few counts were recorded for this clone. The chain has TRBV7-8 and TRBJ2-7, with D maybe TRBD2 (5 bases). V lost 1 base and J 5 bases, leaving 12 bases between the germline ends. Germline lookup yields CDR1 SGHVS and CDR2 FQNEAQ. The CDR3 sequence is 14 residues long. CDR3 region: CASSLEWGAHEQYF. CDR3 bases: TGTGCCAGCAGCTTAGAGTGGGGAGCCCACGAGCAGTACTTC.

V is TRBV28 and J is TRBJ2-3; TRBD2 matches at 7 bases. The CDR3 spans 14 residues. Germline CDR1 is MDHEN and CDR2 is SYDVKM. V shed 6 bases, J shed 0 bases, and the junction held 3 bases outside the gene matches. The CDR3 sequence is CASRGGTSTDTQYF. The CDR3 DNA sequence: TGTGCCAGCAGGGGGGGGACTAGCACAGATACGCAGTATTTT.

The chain uses TRBV27 and TRBJ2-5; 9 bases match TRBD2. The CDR3 runs 17 residues. Trimming removed 1 base from V and 7 bases from J; junction bases left unmatched: 13. In germline, CDR1 is MNHEY, CDR2 SMNVEV (reference sequence). The CDR3 DNA reads TGTGCCAGCAGTTTATTGGGTCTAGCGGGGAGCGGGGGGACCCAGTACTTC. Translating it yields CASSLLGLAGSGGTQYF.

The CDR3 bases are TGTGCCAGCAGCTTATCCCCGACAGGGATCGCAACTAATGAAAAACTGTTTTTT. Translation gives CASSLSPTGIATNEKLFF. This rearrangement joins TRBV11-2 to TRBJ1-4; 7 bases map to TRBD1. With V trimmed by 2 bases and J by 0 bases, 9 bases remained unmatched. Germline CDR1 SGHAT, CDR2 FQNNGV. This CDR3 has 18 residues.

The chain employs TRBV2 and TRBJ2-7; 7 nucleotides agree with TRBD1. This CDR3 is 15 amino acids long. Germline V gene sequence: CDR1 SNHLY, CDR2 FYNNEI. Germline trimming cut 6 bases from V and 3 bases from J; bases unmatched to any gene: 11. The DNA of the CDR3 is TGTGCCAGCAGCCGTCCGGGACAGCGTAACTACGAGCAGTACTTC. Its protein product is CASSRPGQRNYEQYF.

The chain has TRBV18 and TRBJ1-1, with 7 positions matching TRBD1. From germline, CDR1 is KGHSH and CDR2 LQKENI. V lost 1 base, J lost 6 bases, and 5 bases stayed unmatched. CDR3 length: 14 residues. The CDR3 loop reads CASSPQAQGAEAFF. The CDR3 region has the DNA TGTGCCAGCTCACCACAGGCCCAGGGGGCTGAAGCTTTCTTT. Based on the CDR3 plus reference TRBV18 and TRBJ1-1, the full variable domain is NAGVMQNPRHLVRRRGQEARLRCSPMKGHSHVYWYRQLPEEGLKFMVYLQKENIIDESGMPKERFSAEFPKEGPSILRIQQVVRGDSAAYFCASSPQAQGAEAFFGQGTRLTVV.

A note on this clone: Different DNA sequences within this sample yield the same CDR3. The chain joins TRBV5-1 to TRBJ2-3; weak D call: TRBD1 (6 bases). The CDR3 has 14 amino acids. Germline V gives CDR1 SGHRS, CDR2 YFSETQ. V lost 4 bases to trimming and J lost 0 bases, with 9 bases between them. CDR3 sequence reads: CASSLGQSTDTQYF. The CDR3 region has the DNA TGCGCCAGCAGCCTAGGACAGAGCACAGATACGCAGTATTTT.

This chain uses TRBV7-2 with TRBJ2-2, with TRBD1 matching 7 bases. The trim removed 3 bases at V and 7 bases at J, leaving 8 bases unmatched. From germline, CDR1 is SGHTA and CDR2 FQGNSA. This CDR3 comprises 15 residues. CDR3 region: CASSFKTGYSGELFF. The CDR3 nucleotides are TGTGCCAGCAGCTTCAAGACAGGGTACAGCGGGGAGCTGTTTTTT. Supplemented by reference TRBV7-2 and TRBJ2-2, the full variable domain reads GAGVSQSPSNKVTEKGKDVELRCDPISGHTALYWYRQSLGQGLEFLIYFQGNSAPDKSGLPSDRFSAERTGGSVSTLTIQRTQQEDSAVYLCASSFKTGYSGELFFGEGSRLTVL.

The chain uses TRBV10-1 and TRBJ1-5; no firm D call. CDR3 length equals 17 residues. CDR1 WNHNN and CDR2 SYGVQD come from the germline V gene (reference sequence). The ends were cut back, 6 bases at V and 0 bases at J, with 18 bases in the middle. CDR3 region: CASRPPLAGYSNQPQHF. The CDR3 DNA reads TGCGCCAGCAGGCCCCCCCTCGCGGGTTATAGCAATCAGCCCCAGCATTTT.

This clone has only one observation. This sequence joins TRBV14 and TRBJ1-4; TRBD1 might be the D (6 bases). Germline V gene data show CDR1 as SGHDN and CDR2 as FVKESK. V was cut by 0 bases and J by 6 bases, with 11 bases left in between. The CDR3 sequence is 15 residues long. CDR3 region: CASSQDGQYDEKLFF. The CDR3 region has the DNA TGTGCCAGCAGCCAAGACGGACAGTACGATGAAAAACTGTTTTTT.

Here the CDR3 DNA reads TGTGCCACCTCCTCGGGCAGGGGAGTTGTCAATCAGCCCCAGCATTTT. Its protein is CATSSGRGVVNQPQHF. V gene TRBV24-1 combines with J gene TRBJ1-5, with D maybe TRBD1 (6 bases). The CDR3 extends over 16 amino acids. V lost 9 bases and J lost 3, with 20 bases in between. Germline-derived CDR1 and CDR2 are KGHDR and SFDVKD.

The V call is TRBV7-3, the J call TRBJ2-1; 10 bases map to TRBD1. In germline, CDR1 is SGHTA, CDR2 FQGTGA. There are 14 residues in the CDR3. J lost 6 bases, V lost 4 bases, and 3 bases had no gene match. CDR3: CASSWGTGVNEQFF. As DNA, the CDR3 is TGTGCCAGCAGCTGGGGGACAGGGGTCAATGAGCAGTTCTTC. The whole variable domain, remainder taken from reference TRBV7-3 and TRBJ2-1, is GAGVSQTPSNKVTEKGKYVELRCDPISGHTALYWYRQSLGQGPEFLIYFQGTGAADDSGLPNDRFFAVRPEGSVSTLKIQRTERGDSAVYLCASSWGTGVNEQFFGPGTRLTVL.

The chain has TRBV28 and TRBJ2-7; the match to TRBD1 covers 7 bases. The CDR3 is 14 amino acids. The junction had 6 bases not matched to a gene; V was cut back by 5 bases and J by 2 bases. The germline V gene has CDR1 MDHEN and CDR2 SYDVKM. The CDR3 DNA sequence: TGTGCCAGCAGTCCGGGACAGCCACCCTACGAGCAGTACTTC. The encoded protein is CASSPGQPPYEQYF. The variable domain in full, with the rest retrieved from reference TRBV28 and TRBJ2-7, is DVKVTQSSRYLVKRTGEKVFLECVQDMDHENMFWYRQDPGLGLRLIYFSYDVKMKEKGDIPEGYSVSREKKERFSLILESASTNQTSMYLCASSPGQPPYEQYFGPGTRLTVT.

The rearrangement uses TRBV28 and TRBJ2-7; 9 nucleotides align to TRBD1. With V trimmed by 8 bases and J by 6 bases, 14 bases remained unmatched. The CDR3 sequence is 15 residues long. CDR1 and CDR2 (germline): MDHEN, SYDVKM. The CDR3 sequence is CASARGGTGFPEQYF. CDR3 in DNA: TGTGCCAGCGCGCGAGGAGGGACAGGGTTCCCCGAGCAGTACTTC. Together with reference TRBV28 and TRBJ2-7, the CDR3 gives the full variable domain: DVKVTQSSRYLVKRTGEKVFLECVQDMDHENMFWYRQDPGLGLRLIYFSYDVKMKEKGDIPEGYSVSREKKERFSLILESASTNQTSMYLCASARGGTGFPEQYFGPGTRLTVT.

This sequence joins TRBV11-2 and TRBJ2-7; weak D call: TRBD1 (6 bases). The V and J ends lost 4 bases and 3 bases respectively, with 13 bases between them. The CDR3 sequence is 14 residues long. Germline V gene lookup returns CDR1 SGHAT and CDR2 FQNNGV. For the CDR3, the DNA is TGTGCCAGCAGCTCAGGACAGCCAAACTACGAGCAGTACTTC. Protein: CASSSGQPNYEQYF.

This sequence joins TRBV19 and TRBJ2-3; TRBD1 matches 8 bases. Trimming removed 4 bases from V and 3 bases from J; junction bases left unmatched: 9. The CDR3 has 16 amino acids. Germline CDR1 reads LNHDA; CDR2 reads SQIVND (reference sequence). CDR3: CASSKRTGRRTDTQYF. As DNA, the CDR3 is TGTGCCAGTAGTAAGCGGACAGGGAGGAGGACAGATACGCAGTATTTT.